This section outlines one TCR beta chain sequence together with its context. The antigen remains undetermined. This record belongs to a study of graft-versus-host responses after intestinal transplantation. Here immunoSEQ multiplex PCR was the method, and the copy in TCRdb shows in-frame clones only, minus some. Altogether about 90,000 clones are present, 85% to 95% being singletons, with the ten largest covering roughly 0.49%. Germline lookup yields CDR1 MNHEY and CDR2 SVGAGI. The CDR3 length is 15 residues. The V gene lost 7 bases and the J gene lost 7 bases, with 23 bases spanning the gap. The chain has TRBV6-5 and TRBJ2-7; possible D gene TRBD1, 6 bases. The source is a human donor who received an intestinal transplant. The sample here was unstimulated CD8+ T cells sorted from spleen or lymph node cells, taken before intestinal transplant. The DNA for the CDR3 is TGTGCCAGCACCGCAGGGGTAGAAATGGGTGGGGAGCAGTACTTC. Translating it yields CASTAGVEMGGEQYF.